This entry features one TCR beta chain sequence. The antigen is not known. This sample was included in a study of shared clonotypes between healthy human individuals. General observations from the study: Sampling covered blood only; tissue repertoires likely differ.

Deep was the level used in running the assay. Using ten immunoSEQ deep assay plates, investigators sequenced unsorted PBMC DNA. TCRdb keeps only in-frame clones here, not all; method: immunoSEQ multiplex PCR. The sample contains approximately 480,000 clones, about 75% of which appear only once. The CDR3 totals 14 residues. Trimming shortened V by 2 bases and J by 8 bases, and 12 bases separated the two germline ends. Germline values: CDR1 MNHNY, CDR2 SVGAGI (reference sequence). Material for sequencing was PBMCs. The receptor was derived from a middle-aged woman in good health. Some clones in this sample may be carry-over from other donors' samples. The rearrangement links TRBV6-6 to TRBJ1-4; no definite D call. CDR3 bases: TGTGCCAGCAGTTACATAGGGATAGGGGAAAAACTGTTTTTT. Translating it yields CASSYIGIGEKLFF.